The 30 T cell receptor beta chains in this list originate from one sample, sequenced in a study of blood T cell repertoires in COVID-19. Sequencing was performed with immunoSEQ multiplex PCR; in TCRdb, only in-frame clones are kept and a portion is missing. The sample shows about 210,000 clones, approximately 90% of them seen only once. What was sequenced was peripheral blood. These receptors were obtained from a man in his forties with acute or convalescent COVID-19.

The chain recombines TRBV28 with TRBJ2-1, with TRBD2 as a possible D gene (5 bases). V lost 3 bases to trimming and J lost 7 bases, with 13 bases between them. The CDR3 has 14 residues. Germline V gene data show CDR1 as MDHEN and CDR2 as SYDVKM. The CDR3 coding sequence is TGTGCCAGCAGTTTGCCGGGAACTGGAAATGAGCAGTTCTTC. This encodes CASSLPGTGNEQFF.

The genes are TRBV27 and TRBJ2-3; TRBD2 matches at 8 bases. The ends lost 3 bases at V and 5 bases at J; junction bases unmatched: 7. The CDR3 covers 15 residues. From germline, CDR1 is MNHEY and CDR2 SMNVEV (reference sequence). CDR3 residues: CASSLRDGREDTQYF. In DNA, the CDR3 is TGTGCCAGCAGTTTGCGGGACGGGAGGGAAGATACGCAGTATTTT.

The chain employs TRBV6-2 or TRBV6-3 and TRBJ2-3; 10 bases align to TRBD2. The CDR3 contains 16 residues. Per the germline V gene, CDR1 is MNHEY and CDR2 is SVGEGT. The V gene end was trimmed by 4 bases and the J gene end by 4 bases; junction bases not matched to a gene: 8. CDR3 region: CASSSSAGGPPDTQYF. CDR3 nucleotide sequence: TGTGCCAGCAGTTCCTCAGCGGGGGGGCCCCCAGATACGCAGTATTTT.

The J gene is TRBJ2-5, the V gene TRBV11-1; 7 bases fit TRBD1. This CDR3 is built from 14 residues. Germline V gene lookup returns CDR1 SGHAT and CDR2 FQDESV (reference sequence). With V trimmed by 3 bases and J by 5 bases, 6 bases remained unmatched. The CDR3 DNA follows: TGTGCCAGCAGCTTTACAGGGGCTTGGGAGACCCAGTACTTC. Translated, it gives CASSFTGAWETQYF.

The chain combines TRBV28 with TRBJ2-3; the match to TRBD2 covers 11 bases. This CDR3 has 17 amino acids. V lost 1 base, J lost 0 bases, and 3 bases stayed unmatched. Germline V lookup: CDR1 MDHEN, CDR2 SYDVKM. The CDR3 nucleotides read TGTGCCAGCAGTTTATTACTAGCGGGAGCTAGCACAGATACGCAGTATTTT. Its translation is CASSLLLAGASTDTQYF.

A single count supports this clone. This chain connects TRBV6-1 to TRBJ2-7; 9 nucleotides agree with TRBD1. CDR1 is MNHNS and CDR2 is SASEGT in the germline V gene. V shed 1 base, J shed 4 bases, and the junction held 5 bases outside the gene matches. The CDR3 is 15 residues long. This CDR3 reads CASSEVGTGFYEQYF. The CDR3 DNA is TGTGCCAGCAGTGAAGTAGGGACAGGGTTTTACGAGCAGTACTTC.

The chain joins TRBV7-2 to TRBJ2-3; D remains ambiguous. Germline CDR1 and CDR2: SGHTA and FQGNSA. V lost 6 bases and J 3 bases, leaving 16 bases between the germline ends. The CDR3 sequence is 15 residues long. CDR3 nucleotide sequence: TGTGCCAGCAGGGCTCTCCCCTTGAAGACAGATACGCAGTATTTT. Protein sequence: CASRALPLKTDTQYF.

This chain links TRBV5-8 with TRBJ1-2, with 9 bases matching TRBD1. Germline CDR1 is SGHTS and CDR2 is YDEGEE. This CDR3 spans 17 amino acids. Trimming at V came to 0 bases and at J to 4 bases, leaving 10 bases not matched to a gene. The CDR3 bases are TGTGCCAGCAGCTTGGATGGGGACAGGGTGTGGAGCTATGGCTACACCTTC. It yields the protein CASSLDGDRVWSYGYTF.

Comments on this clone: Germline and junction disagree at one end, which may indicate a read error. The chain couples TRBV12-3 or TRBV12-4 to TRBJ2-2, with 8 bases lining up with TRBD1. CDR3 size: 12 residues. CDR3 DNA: TGTGCCAGCAGTGAGGACAGGGTAATTCCCCTTTTT. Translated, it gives CASSEDRVIPLF.

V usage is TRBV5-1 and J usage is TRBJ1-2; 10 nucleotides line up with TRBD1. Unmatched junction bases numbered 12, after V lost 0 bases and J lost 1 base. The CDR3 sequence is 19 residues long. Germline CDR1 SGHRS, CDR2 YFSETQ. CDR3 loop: CASSLVLMGQGMNNYGYTF. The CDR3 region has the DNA TGCGCCAGCAGCTTGGTTTTAATGGGACAGGGGATGAATAACTATGGCTACACCTTC.

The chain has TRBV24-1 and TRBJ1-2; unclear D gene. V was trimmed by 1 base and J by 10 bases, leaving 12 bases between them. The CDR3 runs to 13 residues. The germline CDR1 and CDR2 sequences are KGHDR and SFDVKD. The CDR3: CATSDFRQADYTF. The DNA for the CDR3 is TGTGCCACCAGTGATTTTCGGCAGGCCGACTACACCTTC.

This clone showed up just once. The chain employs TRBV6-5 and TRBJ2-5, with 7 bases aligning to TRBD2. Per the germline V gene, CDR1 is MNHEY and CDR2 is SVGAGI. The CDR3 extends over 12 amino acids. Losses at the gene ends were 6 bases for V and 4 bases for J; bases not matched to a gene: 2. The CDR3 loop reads CASRRLAETQYF. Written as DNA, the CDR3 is TGTGCCAGCAGGAGACTAGCAGAGACCCAGTACTTC.

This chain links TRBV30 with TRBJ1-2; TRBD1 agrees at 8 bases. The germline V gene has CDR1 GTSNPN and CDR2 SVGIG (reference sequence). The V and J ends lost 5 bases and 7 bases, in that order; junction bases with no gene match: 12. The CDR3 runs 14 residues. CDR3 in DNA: TGTGCCTGGGCGCTGGTCCCAGGGGGCTTTGGCTACACCTTC. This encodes CAWALVPGGFGYTF.

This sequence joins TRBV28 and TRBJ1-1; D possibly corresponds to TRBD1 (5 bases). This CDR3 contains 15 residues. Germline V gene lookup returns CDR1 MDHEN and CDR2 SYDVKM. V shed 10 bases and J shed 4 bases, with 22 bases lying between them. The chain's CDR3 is CATGGTPRSGTEAFF. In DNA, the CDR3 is TGTGCCACCGGGGGGACCCCTCGTTCGGGCACTGAAGCTTTCTTT.

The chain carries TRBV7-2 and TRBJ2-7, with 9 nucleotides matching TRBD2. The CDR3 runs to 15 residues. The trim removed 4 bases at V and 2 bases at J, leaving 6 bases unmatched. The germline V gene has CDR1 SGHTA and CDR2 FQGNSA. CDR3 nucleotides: TGTGCCAGCAGCTCAAGACTAGCGGATGCCTACGAGCAGTACTTC. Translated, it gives CASSSRLADAYEQYF.

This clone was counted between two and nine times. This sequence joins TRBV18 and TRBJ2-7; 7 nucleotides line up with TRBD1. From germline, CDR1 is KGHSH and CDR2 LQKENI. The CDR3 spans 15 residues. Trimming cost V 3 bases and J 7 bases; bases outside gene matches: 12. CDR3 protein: CASSPLGRGSREQYF. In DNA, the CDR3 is TGTGCCAGCTCACCCCTGGGCAGGGGGTCTCGGGAGCAGTACTTC.

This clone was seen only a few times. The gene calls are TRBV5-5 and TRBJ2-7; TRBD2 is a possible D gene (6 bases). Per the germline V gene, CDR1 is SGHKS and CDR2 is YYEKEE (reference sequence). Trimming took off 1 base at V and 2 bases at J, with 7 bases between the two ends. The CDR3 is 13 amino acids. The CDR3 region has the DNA TGTGCCAGCAGCTTGCGGGGGACCTACGAGCAGTACTTC. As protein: CASSLRGTYEQYF. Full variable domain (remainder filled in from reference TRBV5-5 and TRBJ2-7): DAGVTQSPTHLIKTRGQQVTLRCSPISGHKSVSWYQQVLGQGPQFIFQYYEKEERGRGNFPDRFSARQFPNYSSELNVNALLLGDSALYLCASSLRGTYEQYFGPGTRLTVT.

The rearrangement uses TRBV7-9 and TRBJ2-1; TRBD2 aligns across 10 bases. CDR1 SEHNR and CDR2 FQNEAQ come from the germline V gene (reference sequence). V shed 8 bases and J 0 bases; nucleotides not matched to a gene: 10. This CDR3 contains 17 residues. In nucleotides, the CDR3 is TGTGCCAGCCACGGACTAGCGGACGCGAGCTCCTACAATGAGCAGTTCTTC. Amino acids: CASHGLADASSYNEQFF. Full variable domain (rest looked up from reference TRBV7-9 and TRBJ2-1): DTGVSQNPRHKITKRGQNVTFRCDPISEHNRLYWYRQTLGQGPEFLTYFQNEAQLEKSRLLSDRFSAERPKGSFSTLEIQRTEQGDSAMYLCASHGLADASSYNEQFFGPGTRLTVL.

The DNA for the CDR3 is TGTGCCAGCAGTTTTACAGGGGGAGGCACTGAAGCTTTCTTT. It codes for CASSFTGGGTEAFF. The rearrangement uses TRBV6-5 and TRBJ1-1; TRBD1 aligns across 8 bases. This CDR3 has 14 residues. CDR1 is MNHEY and CDR2 is SVGAGI in the germline V gene. With V trimmed by 4 bases and J by 4 bases, 5 bases remained unmatched.

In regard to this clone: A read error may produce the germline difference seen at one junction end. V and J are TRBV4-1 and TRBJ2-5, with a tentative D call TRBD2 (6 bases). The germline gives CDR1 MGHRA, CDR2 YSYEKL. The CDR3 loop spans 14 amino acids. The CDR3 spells CASSLGRGDLHGHF. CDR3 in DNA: TGCGCCAGCAGCCTCGGGCGGGGCGACCTTCATGGACACTTC.

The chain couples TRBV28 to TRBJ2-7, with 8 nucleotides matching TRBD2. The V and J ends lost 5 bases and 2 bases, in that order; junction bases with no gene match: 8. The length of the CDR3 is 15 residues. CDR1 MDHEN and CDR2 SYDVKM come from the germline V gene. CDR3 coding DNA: TGTGCCAGCAGTCCGAGACTAGCGTGGACCTACGAGCAGTACTTC. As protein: CASSPRLAWTYEQYF.

The CDR3 loop reads CASSYSGQDRNYGYTF. DNA for the CDR3: TGTGCCAGCAGTTACTCCGGACAGGACCGTAACTATGGCTACACCTTC. The chain combines TRBV6-5 with TRBJ1-2, with 7 bases that match TRBD1. The CDR3 is 16 amino acids. Per germline, CDR1 MNHEY and CDR2 SVGAGI. After removal of 0 bases from V and 1 base from J, the junction contained 5 bases not matched to a gene.

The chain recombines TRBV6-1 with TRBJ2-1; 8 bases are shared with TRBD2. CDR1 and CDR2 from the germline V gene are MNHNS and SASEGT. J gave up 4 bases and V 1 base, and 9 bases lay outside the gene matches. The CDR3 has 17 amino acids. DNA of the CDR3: TGTGCCAGCAGTGAAGAGTTGGCTAGCGGGTATTACAATGAGCAGTTCTTC. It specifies CASSEELASGYYNEQFF.

The CDR3 nucleotides are TGTGCCAGCAGCCAAGACCTAGGTCTAGCGAACACCGGGGAGCTGTTTTTT. Translating it yields CASSQDLGLANTGELFF. The V and J genes are TRBV4-2 and TRBJ2-2, with D unresolved. Between the trimmed V and J ends, which lost 0 bases and 0 bases, there was a span of 11 bases. The CDR3 spans 17 residues. Germline loops: CDR1 LGHNA, CDR2 YNFKEQ.

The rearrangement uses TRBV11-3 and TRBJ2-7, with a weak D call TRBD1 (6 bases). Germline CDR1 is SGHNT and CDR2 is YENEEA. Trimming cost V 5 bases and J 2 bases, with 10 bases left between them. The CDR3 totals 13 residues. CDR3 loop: CASSPTGAYEQYF. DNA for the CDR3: TGTGCCAGCAGCCCGACAGGAGCCTACGAGCAGTACTTC.

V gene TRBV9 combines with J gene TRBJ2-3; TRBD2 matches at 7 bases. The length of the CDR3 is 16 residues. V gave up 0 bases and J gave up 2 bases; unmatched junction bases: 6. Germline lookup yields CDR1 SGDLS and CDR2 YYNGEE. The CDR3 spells CASSVASGRNTDTQYF. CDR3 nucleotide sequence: TGTGCCAGCAGCGTAGCTAGCGGTCGCAACACAGATACGCAGTATTTT.

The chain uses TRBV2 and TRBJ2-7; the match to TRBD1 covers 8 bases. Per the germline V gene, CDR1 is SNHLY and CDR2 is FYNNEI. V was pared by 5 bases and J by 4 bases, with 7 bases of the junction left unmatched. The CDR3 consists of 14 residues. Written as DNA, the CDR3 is TGTGCCAGCAGTAACCGGGACAGGTTTTACGAGCAGTACTTC. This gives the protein CASSNRDRFYEQYF.

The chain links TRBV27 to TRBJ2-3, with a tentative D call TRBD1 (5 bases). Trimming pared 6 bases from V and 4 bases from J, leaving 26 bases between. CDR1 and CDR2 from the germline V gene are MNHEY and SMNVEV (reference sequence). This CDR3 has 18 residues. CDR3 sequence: CASRPIVGPRLSPDTQYF. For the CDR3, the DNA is TGTGCCAGCAGACCCATTGTGGGGCCGAGGTTATCCCCAGATACGCAGTATTTT.

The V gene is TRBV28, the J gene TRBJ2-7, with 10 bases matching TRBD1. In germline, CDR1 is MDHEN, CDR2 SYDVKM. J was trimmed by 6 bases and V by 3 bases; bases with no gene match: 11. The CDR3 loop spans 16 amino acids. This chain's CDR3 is CASSLTGGDNVIEQYF. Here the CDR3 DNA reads TGTGCCAGCAGTTTGACAGGGGGCGATAACGTAATCGAGCAGTACTTC. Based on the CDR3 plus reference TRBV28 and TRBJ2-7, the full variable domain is DVKVTQSSRYLVKRTGEKVFLECVQDMDHENMFWYRQDPGLGLRLIYFSYDVKMKEKGDIPEGYSVSREKKERFSLILESASTNQTSMYLCASSLTGGDNVIEQYFGPGTRLTVT.

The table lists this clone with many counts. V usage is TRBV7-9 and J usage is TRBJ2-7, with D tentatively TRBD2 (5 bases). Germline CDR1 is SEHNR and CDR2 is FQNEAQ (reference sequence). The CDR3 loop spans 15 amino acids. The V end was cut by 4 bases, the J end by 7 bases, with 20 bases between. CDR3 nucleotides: TGTGCCAGCAGCTATTCATTACACTCGGAGGTGGAGCAGTACTTC. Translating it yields CASSYSLHSEVEQYF. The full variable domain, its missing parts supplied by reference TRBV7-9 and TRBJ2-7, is DTGVSQNPRHKITKRGQNVTFRCDPISEHNRLYWYRQTLGQGPEFLTYFQNEAQLEKSRLLSDRFSAERPKGSFSTLEIQRTEQGDSAMYLCASSYSLHSEVEQYFGPGTRLTVT.